The rows below give T cell receptor beta chains drawn from one sample of a study of radiotherapy plus CTLA-4 blockade in lung cancer. This table comes from immunoSEQ multiplex PCR, and its TCRdb copy is limited to in-frame clones, with some not included. The profile covers about 36,000 clones, with 55% to 80% appearing a single time and around 9.9% taken by the ten largest. The material sequenced was peripheral blood, taken from a patient treated with radiotherapy plus ipilimumab. Source of these receptors: a human donor with non-small cell lung cancer who had stable disease on radiotherapy plus ipilimumab. The CDR3 runs from the conserved cysteine through the conserved F or W. D genes are given only for firm matches. Size values are once, few and many counts, or a class for expanded clones, and some rows have none.

TRBD1	few	TRBV19	TRBJ1-2	TGTGCCAGTAATTTTCCGGGACAGGGGGCTAGCGGCTACACCTTC	CASNFPGQGASGYTF
TRBD1	.	TRBV5-1	TRBJ1-6	TGCGCCAGCAGCTTGGAGACAGGGAAGTCACCCCTCCACTTT	CASSLETGKSPLHF
.	.	TRBV4-1	TRBJ1-3	TGCGCCAGCAGCCAAATCGCCCCGAGCACCATATATTTT	CASSQIAPSTIYF
TRBD1	few	TRBV6-1	TRBJ1-1	TGTGCCAGCAGTGCGCGACAGGGGGAGAAGACTGAAGCTTTCTTT	CASSARQGEKTEAFF
.	.	TRBV6-6	TRBJ2-4	TGTGCCAGCAGCCCTAGTGCGGCCAAAAACATTCAGTACTTC	CASSPSAAKNIQYF
.	.	TRBV20-1	TRBJ2-7	TGCAGTGCTTCCACAGGGACCGAGCAGTACTTC	CSASTGTEQYF
.	.	TRBV19	TRBJ1-4	TGTGCCAGTAGCCTCACGCCGGGAAAAGGGGAAAAACTGTTTTTT	CASSLTPGKGEKLFF
.	.	TRBV5-1	TRBJ2-5	TGCGCCAGCAGCTTGGGACGGGTCAGTCAAGAGACCCAGTACTTC	CASSLGRVSQETQYF
TRBD1	.	TRBV6-5	TRBJ1-2	TGTGCCAGCAGCAGGGACAGGGCCGGTGGCTACACCTTC	CASSRDRAGGYTF
TRBD2	.	TRBV6-6	TRBJ2-6	TGTGCCAGCACGCGGGGGGGGGCCAACGTCCTGACTTTC	CASTRGGANVLTF
.	few	TRBV6-1	TRBJ1-4	TGTGCCAGCAGTGAATATGGGACTCGAGCTAATGAAAAACTGTTTTTT	CASSEYGTRANEKLFF
.	few	TRBV18	TRBJ1-1	TGTGCCAGCTCACCAAGACAGAACACTGAAGCTTTCTTT	CASSPRQNTEAFF
.	.	TRBV10-3	TRBJ1-1	TGTGCCATCAGTGAGGTATCAGGGGTCGGTAACACTGAAGCTTTCTTT	CAISEVSGVGNTEAFF
.	once	TRBV6-1	TRBJ1-5	TGTGCCAGCAGTCTGGGACTGCGAGATCAGCCCCAGCATTTT	CASSLGLRDQPQHF
.	.	TRBV5-6	TRBJ2-5	TGTGCCAGCAGCTTGGAGAGGGGGGGCCCCCAGTACTTC	CASSLERGGPQYF
.	.	TRBV29-1	TRBJ2-7	TGCAGCGCACTACTGACAGGCTACGAGCAGTACTTC	CSALLTGYEQYF
TRBD1	.	TRBV5-1	TRBJ1-2	TGCGCCAGCCAGGGGGAGAGCGCTTTCGGTTCCGGCTACACCTTC	CASQGESAFGSGYTF
TRBD2	few	TRBV5-4	TRBJ2-5	TGTGCCAGCAGCGAGGGAGGGACTAGTGAGACCCAGTACTTC	CASSEGGTSETQYF
.	.	TRBV4-3	TRBJ2-7	TGCGCCAGCAGCCAAGGACAGTTCTCCTACGAGCAGTACTTC	CASSQGQFSYEQYF
.	.	TRBV9	TRBJ1-6	TGTGCCAGCAGCGTAGAGGACATCAATTCACCCCTCCACTTT	CASSVEDINSPLHF
.	.	TRBV5-5	TRBJ2-6	TGTGCCAGCAGCTTGATAGTATCTGGGGCCAACGTCCTGACTTTC	CASSLIVSGANVLTF
.	.	TRBV30	TRBJ2-6	TGTGCCTGGAGTACCCCAACAGGGCCCTCTGGGGCCAACGTCCTGACTTTC	CAWSTPTGPSGANVLTF
TRBD1	.	TRBV5-5	TRBJ2-5	TGTGCCAGCAGCTCCTCCAACAGGGGAGAAGAGACCCAGTACTTC	CASSSSNRGEETQYF
.	.	TRBV30	TRBJ2-6	TGTGCCTGGAGTCCTCAGAGGTCTGGGGCCAACGTCCTGACTTTC	CAWSPQRSGANVLTF
TRBD2	.	TRBV30	TRBJ2-3	TGTGCCTGGAGTACCGGGAGGTCAGATACGCAGTATTTT	CAWSTGRSDTQYF
TRBD2	.	TRBV10-2	TRBJ2-5	TGCGCCAGCAGTGAGCTAGCGGGGGCTGGGGAGACCCAGTACTTC	CASSELAGAGETQYF
.	.	TRBV30	TRBJ1-4	TGTGCCTGGAGTGTTTCGGCGGGTGGAGAAAAACTGTTTTTT	CAWSVSAGGEKLFF
.	large	TRBV6-5	TRBJ1-2	TGTGCCAGCAGTTACCAAAGGCAGGGGCTATCAGGCTACACCTTC	CASSYQRQGLSGYTF
.	once	TRBV9	TRBJ1-4	TGTGCCAGCGCCCGAGGGCCAACCAAGGGTAATGAAAAACTGTTTTTT	CASARGPTKGNEKLFF
.	once	TRBV30	TRBJ1-3	TGTGCCTGGAGTGGTAAAGGGGTGAACTCTGGAAACACCATATATTTT	CAWSGKGVNSGNTIYF
.	.	TRBV2	TRBJ2-2	TGTGCCAGCAGGAAGACAGGGAACACCGGGGAGCTGTTTTTT	CASRKTGNTGELFF
TRBD1	.	TRBV5-1	TRBJ2-1	TGCGCCAGCAGCCCCGGGACAGCAAACAATGAGCAGTTCTTC	CASSPGTANNEQFF
.	.	TRBV29-1	TRBJ1-5	TGCAGCGTAGCGGACGGAGTATTGGGGAATCAGCCCCAGCATTTT	CSVADGVLGNQPQHF
.	few	TRBV30	TRBJ1-3	TGTGCCTGGGGGTCAGGGCAGGGAGGCAGAAACACCATATATTTT	CAWGSGQGGRNTIYF
.	once	TRBV10-1	TRBJ2-7	TGCGCCAGCAGTGGAATGAGCGAGCAGTACTTC	CASSGMSEQYF
.	few	TRBV5-8	TRBJ1-1	TGTGCCAGCAGCCCAAGTGCGGGACGGAGGTACACTGAAGCTTTCTTT	CASSPSAGRRYTEAFF
.	few	TRBV7-9	TRBJ1-2	TGTGCCAGCAGCGTCGCGGCAGGGATTAACTATGGCTACACCTTC	CASSVAAGINYGYTF
.	once	TRBV30	TRBJ1-2	TGTGCCTGGACCCAGGGAATCCCTTTGGGCTACACCTTC	CAWTQGIPLGYTF
.	.	TRBV19	TRBJ1-5	TGTGCCAGTAGTATGGCGGGCAGGGGTGGCAATCAGCCCCAGCATTTT	CASSMAGRGGNQPQHF
TRBD1	.	TRBV5-1	TRBJ1-3	TGCGCCAGCAGTCCCGCAGGGGGCGCCGGAAACACCATATATTTT	CASSPAGGAGNTIYF
.	.	TRBV7-6	TRBJ1-1	TGTGCCAGCAGCTTAGAAATGGGCAGTTTGAACACTGAAGCTTTCTTT	CASSLEMGSLNTEAFF
.	.	TRBV29-1	TRBJ2-3	TGCAGCGTTGTCGGACTCACCACAGATACGCAGTATTTT	CSVVGLTTDTQYF
.	.	TRBV27	TRBJ1-5	TGTGCCAGCAGTTTTGGTGGAGCCAATCAGCCCCAGCATTTT	CASSFGGANQPQHF
.	.	TRBV29-1	TRBJ2-6	TGCAGCGGGAGCTCTGGGGCCAACGTCCTGACTTTC	CSGSSGANVLTF
.	.	TRBV7-2	TRBJ2-7	TGTGCCAGCAGCCCAAGATCGCACTCCGGGACAAAGCCCTACGAGCAGTACTTC	CASSPRSHSGTKPYEQYF
.	.	TRBV7-2	TRBJ1-2	TGTGCCAGCAGCTTAGCGGACAGCAACTATGGCTACACCTTC	CASSLADSNYGYTF
TRBD1	.	TRBV30	TRBJ1-2	TGTGCCTGGAGTGTTCAGGGGGCGCGCGGAGGCCGTTATGGCTACACCTTC	CAWSVQGARGGRYGYTF
.	.	TRBV4-1	TRBJ2-2	TGCGCCAGCAGCCAAGATCTAGCCGGCACCGGGGAGCTGTTTTTT	CASSQDLAGTGELFF
.	.	TRBV7-2	TRBJ2-7	TGTGCCAGCAGCCCCCAGGAGGGGGGGCCCTACGAGCAGTACTTC	CASSPQEGGPYEQYF
TRBD2	.	TRBV2	TRBJ2-3	TGTGCCAGATCTAGCGGGAGCACAGATACGCAGTATTTT	CARSSGSTDTQYF
TRBD1	.	TRBV5-6	TRBJ2-2	TGTGCCAGCAGCCCAGCGACAGGGATGGGCACCGGGGAGCTGTTTTTT	CASSPATGMGTGELFF
TRBD2	once	TRBV6-6	TRBJ2-1	TGTGCCAGCAGAGCGGGGGGGAGCTCCTACAATGAGCAGTTCTTC	CASRAGGSSYNEQFF
TRBD1	few	TRBV9	TRBJ2-6	TGTGCCAGCAGCGTAAAGGACAGGGGGCCTGGGGCCAACGTCCTGACTTTC	CASSVKDRGPGANVLTF
TRBD2	.	TRBV7-2	TRBJ2-2	TGTGCCAGCAGCCGCAGCGTAGCGGGGGCCACCGGGGAGCTGTTTTTT	CASSRSVAGATGELFF
.	.	TRBV21-1	TRBJ1-2	TGTGCCAGCAGCAAATATGACAGCTATGGCTACACCTTC	CASSKYDSYGYTF